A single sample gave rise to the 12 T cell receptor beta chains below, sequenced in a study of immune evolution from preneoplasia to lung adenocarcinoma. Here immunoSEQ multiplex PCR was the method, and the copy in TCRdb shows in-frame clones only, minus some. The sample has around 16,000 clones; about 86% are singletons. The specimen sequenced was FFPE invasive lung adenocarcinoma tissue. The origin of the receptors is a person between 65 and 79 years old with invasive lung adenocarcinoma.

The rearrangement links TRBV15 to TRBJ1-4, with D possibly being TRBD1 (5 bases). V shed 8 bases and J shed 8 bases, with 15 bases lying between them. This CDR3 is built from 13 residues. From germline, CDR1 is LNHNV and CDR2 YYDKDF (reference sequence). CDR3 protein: CATGHFRDEKLFF. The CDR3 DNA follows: TGTGCCACCGGACATTTTAGGGACGAAAAACTGTTTTTT.

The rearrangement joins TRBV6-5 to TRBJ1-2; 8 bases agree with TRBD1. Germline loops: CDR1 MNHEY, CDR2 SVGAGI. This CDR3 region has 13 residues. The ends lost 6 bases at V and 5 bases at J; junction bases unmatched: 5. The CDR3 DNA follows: TGTGCCAGCAGCCCACAGGGGGGTTATGGCTACACCTTC. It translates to CASSPQGGYGYTF.

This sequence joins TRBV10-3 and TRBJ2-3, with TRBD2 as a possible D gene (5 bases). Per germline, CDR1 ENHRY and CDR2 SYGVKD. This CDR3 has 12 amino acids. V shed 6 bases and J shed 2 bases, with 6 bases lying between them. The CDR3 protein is CAIRRDTDTQYF. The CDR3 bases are TGTGCCATCAGGAGGGACACAGATACGCAGTATTTT.

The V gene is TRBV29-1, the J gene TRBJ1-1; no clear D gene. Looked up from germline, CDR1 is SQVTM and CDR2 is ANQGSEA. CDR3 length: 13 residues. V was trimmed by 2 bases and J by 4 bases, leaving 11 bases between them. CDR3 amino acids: CSVELGQSTEAFF. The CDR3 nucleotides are TGCAGCGTTGAATTAGGCCAGAGCACTGAAGCTTTCTTT.

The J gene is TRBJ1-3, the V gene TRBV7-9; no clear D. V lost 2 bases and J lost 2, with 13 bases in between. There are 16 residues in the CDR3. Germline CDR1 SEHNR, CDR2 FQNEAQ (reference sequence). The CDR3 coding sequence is TGTGCCAGCAGCTTACAGACGGACCTTACTGGAAACACCATATATTTT. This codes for CASSLQTDLTGNTIYF.

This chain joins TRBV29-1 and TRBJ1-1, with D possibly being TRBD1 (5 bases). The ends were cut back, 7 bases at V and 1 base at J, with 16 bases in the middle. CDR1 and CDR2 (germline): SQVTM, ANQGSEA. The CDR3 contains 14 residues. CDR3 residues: CSARPGEWNTEAFF. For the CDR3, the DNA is TGCAGCGCCCGCCCGGGGGAATGGAACACTGAAGCTTTCTTT.

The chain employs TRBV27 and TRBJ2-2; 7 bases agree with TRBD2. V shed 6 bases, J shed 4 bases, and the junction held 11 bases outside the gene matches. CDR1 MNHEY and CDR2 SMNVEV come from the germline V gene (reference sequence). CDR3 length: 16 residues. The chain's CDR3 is CASRKRAGDFTGELFF. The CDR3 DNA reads TGTGCCAGCAGAAAGCGCGCGGGGGACTTCACCGGGGAGCTGTTTTTT.

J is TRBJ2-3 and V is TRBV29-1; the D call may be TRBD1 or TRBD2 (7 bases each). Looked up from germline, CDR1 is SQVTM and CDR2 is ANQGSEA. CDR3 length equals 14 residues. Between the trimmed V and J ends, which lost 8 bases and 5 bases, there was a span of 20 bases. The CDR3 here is CSSREGAWGDTQYF. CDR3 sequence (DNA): TGCAGCTCCAGGGAGGGGGCATGGGGAGATACGCAGTATTTT.

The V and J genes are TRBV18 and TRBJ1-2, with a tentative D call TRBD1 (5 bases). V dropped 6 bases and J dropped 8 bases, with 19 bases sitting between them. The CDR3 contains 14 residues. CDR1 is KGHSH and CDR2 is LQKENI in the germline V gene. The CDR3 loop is CASSQTDQGIGYTF. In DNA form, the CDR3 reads TGTGCCAGCTCTCAAACTGATCAGGGTATCGGCTACACCTTC.

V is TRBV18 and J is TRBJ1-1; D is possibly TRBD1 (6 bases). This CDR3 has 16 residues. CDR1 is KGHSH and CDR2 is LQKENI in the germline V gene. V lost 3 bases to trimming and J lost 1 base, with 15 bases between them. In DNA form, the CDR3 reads TGTGCCAGCTCACCGAACGGCCCAGGGGCGAACACTGAAGCTTTCTTT. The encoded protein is CASSPNGPGANTEAFF.

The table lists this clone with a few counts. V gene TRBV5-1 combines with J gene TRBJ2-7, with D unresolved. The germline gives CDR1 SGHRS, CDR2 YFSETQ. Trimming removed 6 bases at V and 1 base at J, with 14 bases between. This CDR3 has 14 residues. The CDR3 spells CASKEDFPSYEQYF. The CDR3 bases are TGCGCCAGCAAAGAAGACTTCCCTTCCTACGAGCAGTACTTC. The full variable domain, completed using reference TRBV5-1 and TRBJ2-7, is KAGVTQTPRYLIKTRGQQVTLSCSPISGHRSVSWYQQTPGQGLQFLFEYFSETQRNKGNFPGRFSGRQFSNSRSEMNVSTLELGDSALYLCASKEDFPSYEQYFGPGTRLTVT.

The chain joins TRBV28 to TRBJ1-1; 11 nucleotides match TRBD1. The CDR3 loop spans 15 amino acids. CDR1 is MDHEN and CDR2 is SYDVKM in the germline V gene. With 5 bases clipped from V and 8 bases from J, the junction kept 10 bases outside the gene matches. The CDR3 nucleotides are TGTGCCAGCAGTACCTCCGGACAGGGGGCGCGGGAAGCTTTCTTT. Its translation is CASSTSGQGAREAFF.